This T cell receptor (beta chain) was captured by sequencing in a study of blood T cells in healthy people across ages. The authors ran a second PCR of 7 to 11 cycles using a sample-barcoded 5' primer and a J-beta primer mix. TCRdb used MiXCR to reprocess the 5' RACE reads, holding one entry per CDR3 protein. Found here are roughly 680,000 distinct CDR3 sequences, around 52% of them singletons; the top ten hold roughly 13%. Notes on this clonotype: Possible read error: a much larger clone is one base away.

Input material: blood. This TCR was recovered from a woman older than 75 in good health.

The CDR3: CANSGWGERAKNIQYF. The CDR3 nucleotides are TGTGCCAACAGCGGGTGGGGAGAGAGGGCCAAAAACATTCAGTACTTC. The rearrangement links TRBV27 to TRBJ2-4; tentatively, D is TRBD2 (6 bases). V gave up 10 bases and J gave up 1 base, with 20 bases separating them. The CDR3 loop spans 16 amino acids. In germline, CDR1 is MNHEY, CDR2 SMNVEV (reference sequence).